A single sample gave rise to the 30 T cell receptor beta chains below, sequenced in a study of CD8 T cells in Susac syndrome. RNA in amounts of about 0.45 to 1 ug was reverse transcribed with random hexamers. TCRdb processed the immunoSEQ multiplex PCR reads anew with MiXCR; each CDR3 protein has one entry. In the table there are 200,000 to 250,000 distinct CDR3 sequences, approximately 95% of which are singletons. Sequenced: CD4+ T cells from PBMCs. The receptors derive from a human donor with multiple sclerosis.

This clonotype appeared a single time. The gene calls are TRBV4-1 and TRBJ1-6; no clear D. This CDR3 is built from 14 residues. Trimming left V 1 base short and J 7 bases short, with 8 bases between. Germline V CDR1 and CDR2: MGHRA, YSYEKL. The CDR3 DNA sequence: TGCGCCAGCAGCCAAGGGGCAGAAAATTCACCCCTCCACTTT. Translation gives CASSQGAENSPLHF.

The CDR3 sequence: CSARDLYPGAGDYNEQFF. The CDR3 region has the DNA TGCAGTGCTAGAGATCTGTATCCTGGAGCGGGGGACTACAATGAGCAGTTCTTC. The genes are TRBV20-1 and TRBJ2-1, with 8 positions matching TRBD2. The germline CDR1 and CDR2 sequences are DFQATT and SNEGSKA (reference sequence). The ends lost 0 bases at V and 3 bases at J; junction bases unmatched: 13. The CDR3 extends over 18 amino acids.

The chain joins TRBV7-2 to TRBJ2-5; the D is unclear. The CDR3 loop spans 14 amino acids. The germline V and J ends were trimmed by 1 base and 1 base, with 7 bases remaining between them. Germline V lookup: CDR1 SGHTA, CDR2 FQGNSA. In nucleotides, the CDR3 is TGTGCCAGCAGCTTAGATTCAGGCCAAGAGACCCAGTACTTC. As protein: CASSLDSGQETQYF. Combining the CDR3 with reference TRBV7-2 and TRBJ2-5 gives the whole variable domain GAGVSQSPSNKVTEKGKDVELRCDPISGHTALYWYRQSLGQGLEFLIYFQGNSAPDKSGLPSDRFSAERTGGSVSTLTIQRTQQEDSAVYLCASSLDSGQETQYFGPGTRLLVL.

The count of this clonotype is one. The V call is TRBV10-2, the J call TRBJ2-1; possibly TRBD1 for D (5 bases). CDR3 length: 13 residues. Germline assignment: CDR1 WSHSY and CDR2 SAAADI. Trimming took off 6 bases at V and 8 bases at J, with 14 bases between the two ends. CDR3 sequence reads: CASRGRVRDEQFF. The CDR3 DNA follows: TGCGCCAGCAGGGGCAGGGTTAGGGATGAGCAGTTCTTC.

This chain uses TRBV20-1 with TRBJ1-2; D is unclear. V was trimmed by 0 bases and J by 6 bases, leaving 8 bases between them. This CDR3 region has 12 residues. The germline V gene encodes CDR1 DFQATT and CDR2 SNEGSKA (reference sequence). CDR3 sequence reads: CSARDVGDGYTF. In DNA form, the CDR3 reads TGCAGTGCTAGAGATGTTGGGGATGGCTACACCTTC.

V gene TRBV30 combines with J gene TRBJ2-7; D is unclear. The CDR3 sequence is 11 residues long. The germline V gene encodes CDR1 GTSNPN and CDR2 SVGIG (reference sequence). Trimming took 2 bases from V and 6 from J, leaving 8 bases between them. CDR3 residues: CAWSSGFEQYV. The DNA of the CDR3 is TGTGCCTGGAGTAGTGGCTTCGAGCAGTACGTC.

V usage is TRBV2 and J usage is TRBJ2-3, with TRBD2 matching 10 bases. The CDR3 spans 15 residues. V trimming: 2 bases; J trimming: 8 bases; junction bases outside the gene matches: 7. CDR1 SNHLY and CDR2 FYNNEI come from the germline V gene. Written as DNA, the CDR3 is TGTGCCAGCAGTGAACTAGCGGGGGAGGTCGGTACGCAGTATTTT. Residues: CASSELAGEVGTQYF. The whole variable domain, filled in from reference TRBV2 and TRBJ2-3, reads EPEVTQTPSHQVTQMGQEVILRCVPISNHLYFYWYRQILGQKVEFLVSFYNNEISEKSEIFDDQFSVERPDGSNFTLKIRSTKLEDSAMYFCASSELAGEVGTQYFGPGTRLTVL.

The genes are TRBV15 and TRBJ2-7, with D perhaps assigned TRBD1 or TRBD2 (5 bases each). The V end was cut by 6 bases, the J end by 6 bases, with 12 bases between. The CDR3 spans 12 residues. Germline CDR1 and CDR2: LNHNV and YYDKDF (reference sequence). CDR3 residues: CATSWGIGEQYV. DNA of the CDR3: TGTGCCACCAGTTGGGGGATCGGCGAGCAGTACGTC.

CDR3 DNA sequence: TGTGCCAGCAGCCGGAGTAGCGGGGGGGCTACTGTAGAGACCCAGTACTTC. Residues: CASSRSSGGATVETQYF. The rearrangement uses TRBV2 and TRBJ2-5, with 11 nucleotides matching TRBD2. Unmatched junction bases numbered 13, after V lost 6 bases and J lost 4 bases. Germline V CDR1 and CDR2: SNHLY, FYNNEI. This CDR3 spans 17 amino acids.

The chain combines TRBV5-1 with TRBJ2-5; D is undetermined. Trimming removed 4 bases from V and 0 bases from J, with 7 bases in between. There are 13 residues in the CDR3. Germline CDR1 is SGHRS and CDR2 is YFSETQ. CDR3 sequence (DNA): TGCGCCAGCAGCAGGACGTACCAAGAGACCCAGTACTTC. Translation: CASSRTYQETQYF.

V and J are TRBV3-1 and TRBJ2-7; D may be TRBD2 (6 bases). Germline V gives CDR1 LGHDT, CDR2 YNNKEL (reference sequence). Trimming left V 4 bases short and J 4 bases short, with 20 bases between. The CDR3 extends over 16 amino acids. The CDR3, as DNA: TGTGCCAGCAGCCTCGTCCCACGCGGGACCTCGTACGAGCAGTACTTC. Translated, it gives CASSLVPRGTSYEQYF.

This chain links TRBV9 with TRBJ1-6; tentatively, D is TRBD1 (5 bases). This CDR3 contains 15 residues. CDR1 and CDR2 from the germline V gene are SGDLS and YYNGEE. V was shortened by 3 bases and J by 7 bases, with 14 bases between the two germline ends. The CDR3 loop is CASSGRDGENSPLHF. The DNA for the CDR3 is TGTGCCAGCAGCGGCCGGGACGGTGAAAATTCACCCCTCCACTTT.

The chain uses TRBV20-1 and TRBJ2-3; weak D call: TRBD2 (6 bases). The V gene lost 2 bases and the J gene lost 4 bases, with 7 bases spanning the gap. The CDR3 runs to 12 residues. CDR1 and CDR2 from the germline V gene are DFQATT and SNEGSKA (reference sequence). CDR3 in DNA: TGCAGTGCTAGACGGGAGTCAGATACGCAGTATTTT. Translation gives CSARRESDTQYF.

The chain has TRBV30 and TRBJ2-7; 9 nucleotides align to TRBD1. With V trimmed by 2 bases and J by 1 base, 6 bases remained unmatched. The length of the CDR3 is 15 residues. Germline CDR1 GTSNPN, CDR2 SVGIG (reference sequence). The CDR3 DNA reads as TGTGCCTGGAGTCTGGGACAGGGAAGGTCCTACGAGCAGTACTTC. Translated, it gives CAWSLGQGRSYEQYF.

This clonotype was detected once. V and J are TRBV9 and TRBJ1-4; TRBD1 is a possible D gene (6 bases). Germline loops: CDR1 SGDLS, CDR2 YYNGEE. The V end lost 3 bases, the J end lost 8 bases, and 11 bases lay between the germline ends. The CDR3 totals 13 residues. The CDR3 sequence is CASSAFGGEKLFF. The CDR3 coding sequence is TGTGCCAGCAGCGCCTTCGGGGGCGAAAAACTGTTTTTT. The full variable domain, its missing parts supplied by reference TRBV9 and TRBJ1-4, is DSGVTQTPKHLITATGQRVTLRCSPRSGDLSVYWYQQSLDQGLQFLIQYYNGEERAKGNILERFSAQQFPDLHSELNLSSLELGDSALYFCASSAFGGEKLFFGSGTQLSVL.

The chain has TRBV5-6 and TRBJ1-1, with no clear D. The CDR3 has 15 amino acids. Germline V gene data show CDR1 as SGHDT and CDR2 as YYEEEE. V lost 2 bases and J lost 5, with 16 bases in between. CDR3 sequence (DNA): TGTGCCAGCAGCTTTTATCCGGGAGGGAGTACTGAAGCTTTCTTT. It codes for CASSFYPGGSTEAFF.

This chain links TRBV3-1 with TRBJ1-1; D is ambiguous. The CDR3 has 12 residues. Germline V lookup: CDR1 LGHDT, CDR2 YNNKEL (reference sequence). The V end lost 6 bases, the J end lost 2 bases, and 7 bases lay between the germline ends. Written as DNA, the CDR3 is TGTGCCAGCAGGGCAATAAACACTGAAGCTTTCTTT. Translating it yields CASRAINTEAFF.

The chain links TRBV5-4 to TRBJ2-1, with D possibly being TRBD1 (6 bases). V was cut by 4 bases and J by 3 bases, with 11 bases left in between. CDR3 length: 14 residues. The V gene's germline CDR1 is SGHNT and CDR2 YYREEE (reference sequence). The CDR3: CASSRGWNYNEQFF. The CDR3 coding sequence is TGTGCCAGCAGCAGGGGGTGGAACTACAATGAGCAGTTCTTC.

V gene TRBV29-1 combines with J gene TRBJ2-5; 10 nucleotides align to TRBD1. CDR1 is SQVTM, CDR2 ANQGSEA, per germline. The CDR3 has 15 residues. V shed 1 base and J 3 bases; nucleotides not matched to a gene: 5. The CDR3 DNA follows: TGCAGCGTTGAAGCTTCCGGGACAGGGGAAGAGACCCAGTACTTC. As protein: CSVEASGTGEETQYF. Drawing the rest from reference TRBV29-1 and TRBJ2-5, the complete variable domain is SAVISQKPSRDICQRGTSLTIQCQVDSQVTMMFWYRQQPGQSLTLIATANQGSEATYESGFVIDKFPISRPNLTFSTLTVSNMSPEDSSIYLCSVEASGTGEETQYFGPGTRLLVL.

This rearrangement joins TRBV7-9 to TRBJ1-1; possible D gene TRBD1, 6 bases. In germline, CDR1 is SEHNR, CDR2 FQNEAQ (reference sequence). CDR3 length: 12 amino acids. V gave up 4 bases and J gave up 9 bases, with 12 bases separating them. Written as DNA, the CDR3 is TGTGCCAGCAGCTCTACTACAGGGAAAGCTTTCTTT. As protein: CASSSTTGKAFF.

J is TRBJ2-1 and V is TRBV20-1, with D possibly matching TRBD2 (6 bases). Looked up from germline, CDR1 is DFQATT and CDR2 is SNEGSKA (reference sequence). The CDR3 length is 15 residues. V was clipped by 6 bases and J by 0 bases, with 15 bases between them. The CDR3 sequence: CSAGKGLSSYNEQFF. CDR3 DNA sequence: TGCAGTGCCGGGAAGGGACTGTCCTCCTACAATGAGCAGTTCTTC.

V is TRBV9 and J is TRBJ2-3; 7 nucleotides align to TRBD2. Germline lookup yields CDR1 SGDLS and CDR2 YYNGEE. This CDR3 has 15 amino acids. The V gene end was trimmed by 0 bases and the J gene end by 1 base; junction bases not matched to a gene: 2. The CDR3 DNA reads TGTGCCAGCAGCGTAGGAACTAGCGGCACAGATACGCAGTATTTT. Amino acid sequence: CASSVGTSGTDTQYF.

The chain employs TRBV5-1 and TRBJ2-5; 10 bases align to TRBD2. V lost 7 bases and J lost 4; bases outside the gene matches: 10. CDR1 is SGHRS and CDR2 is YFSETQ in the germline V gene. The CDR3 covers 15 residues. The CDR3 region is CASQGSGGASETQYF. As DNA, the CDR3 is TGCGCCAGCCAAGGAAGCGGGGGGGCATCAGAGACCCAGTACTTC.

The rearrangement links TRBV20-1 to TRBJ1-6; the D is unclear. V lost 0 bases and J lost 7, with 4 bases in between. The CDR3 runs 12 residues. CDR1 is DFQATT and CDR2 is SNEGSKA in the germline V gene (reference sequence). CDR3 in DNA: TGCAGTGCTAGAGATCACAATTCACCCCTCCACTTT. Protein sequence: CSARDHNSPLHF.

The chain carries TRBV29-1 and TRBJ1-1; TRBD1 agrees at 7 bases. CDR3 size: 12 residues. Germline V CDR1 and CDR2: SQVTM, ANQGSEA. The CDR3 protein is CSVGQTNTEAFF. The CDR3 bases are TGCAGTGTGGGACAGACGAACACTGAAGCTTTCTTT.

The chain recombines TRBV7-2 with TRBJ1-2; D is unclear. CDR1 SGHTA and CDR2 FQGNSA come from the germline V gene. This CDR3 comprises 13 residues. V was trimmed by 6 bases and J by 12 bases, leaving 20 bases between them. DNA of the CDR3: TGTGCCAGCAGTCCTGGTGGCAGCCAAAAACACACCTTC. It is translated as CASSPGGSQKHTF. Complete variable domain (other parts from reference TRBV7-2 and TRBJ1-2): GAGVSQSPSNKVTEKGKDVELRCDPISGHTALYWYRQSLGQGLEFLIYFQGNSAPDKSGLPSDRFSAERTGGSVSTLTIQRTQQEDSAVYLCASSPGGSQKHTFGSGTRLTVV.

The genes are TRBV30 and TRBJ2-7; D is undetermined. This CDR3 has 12 residues. V dropped 5 bases and J dropped 2 bases, with 10 bases sitting between them. The germline gives CDR1 GTSNPN, CDR2 SVGIG (reference sequence). CDR3 region: CAWAPPTYEQYF. The CDR3 DNA sequence: TGTGCCTGGGCCCCCCCCACCTACGAGCAGTACTTC.

The rearrangement joins TRBV7-8 to TRBJ2-1; the match to TRBD1 covers 10 bases. This CDR3 is built from 12 residues. Germline CDR1 and CDR2: SGHVS and FQNEAQ. Trimming cost V 1 base and J 14 bases; bases outside gene matches: 2. CDR3 amino acids: CASSLGTGGEFF. CDR3 DNA: TGTGCCAGCAGCTTAGGGACAGGGGGAGAGTTCTTC.

This chain's CDR3 is CSARQRDRGQPQHF. In DNA, the CDR3 is TGCAGTGCCCGCCAAAGGGACAGGGGACAGCCCCAGCATTTT. The V call is TRBV20-1, the J call TRBJ1-5; TRBD1 matches 10 bases. There are 14 residues in the CDR3. V lost 6 bases, J lost 7 bases, and 9 bases stayed unmatched. Germline V gene lookup returns CDR1 DFQATT and CDR2 SNEGSKA (reference sequence).

The chain employs TRBV29-1 and TRBJ1-1, with 7 nucleotides matching TRBD1. Trimming cost V 5 bases and J 1 base; bases outside gene matches: 4. CDR3 size: 13 residues. Germline V CDR1 and CDR2: SQVTM, ANQGSEA. CDR3 coding DNA: TGCAGCGTTAACAGGGGCTCGAACACTGAAGCTTTCTTT. It yields the protein CSVNRGSNTEAFF. Drawing the rest from reference TRBV29-1 and TRBJ1-1, the complete variable domain is SAVISQKPSRDICQRGTSLTIQCQVDSQVTMMFWYRQQPGQSLTLIATANQGSEATYESGFVIDKFPISRPNLTFSTLTVSNMSPEDSSIYLCSVNRGSNTEAFFGQGTRLTVV.